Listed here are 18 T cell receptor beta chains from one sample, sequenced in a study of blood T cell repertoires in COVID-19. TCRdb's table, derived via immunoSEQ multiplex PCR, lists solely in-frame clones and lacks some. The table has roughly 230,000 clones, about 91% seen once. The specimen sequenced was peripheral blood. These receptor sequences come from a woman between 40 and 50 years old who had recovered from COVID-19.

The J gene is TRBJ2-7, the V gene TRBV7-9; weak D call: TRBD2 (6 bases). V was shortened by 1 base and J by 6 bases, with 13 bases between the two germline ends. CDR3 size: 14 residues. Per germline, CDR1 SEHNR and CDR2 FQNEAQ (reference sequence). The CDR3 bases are TGTGCCAGCAGCTTAGTCGGCGGGGTGGGCGAGCAGTACGTC. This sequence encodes CASSLVGGVGEQYV.

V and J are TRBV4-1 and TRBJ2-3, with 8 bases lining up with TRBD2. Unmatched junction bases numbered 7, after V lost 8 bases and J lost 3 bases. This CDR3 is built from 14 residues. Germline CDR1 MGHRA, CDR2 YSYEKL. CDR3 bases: TGCGCCAGCCGGTCGGCGGGAGGAACAGATACGCAGTATTTT. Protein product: CASRSAGGTDTQYF.

The CDR3 coding sequence is TGTGCCAGCAGCTCTGACACCGGGACAGGGCATTACAATGAGCAGTTCTTC. Translated: CASSSDTGTGHYNEQFF. The chain has TRBV7-9 and TRBJ2-1, with 9 bases matching TRBD1. CDR3 length: 17 amino acids. J lost 4 bases, V lost 4 bases, and 11 bases had no gene match. Germline lookup yields CDR1 SEHNR and CDR2 FQNEAQ (reference sequence).

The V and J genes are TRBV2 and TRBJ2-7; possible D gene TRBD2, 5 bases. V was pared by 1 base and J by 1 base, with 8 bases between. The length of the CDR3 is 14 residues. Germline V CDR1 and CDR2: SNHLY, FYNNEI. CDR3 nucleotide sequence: TGTGCCAGCAGTGAAGAGGAGGATTCCTACGAGCAGTACTTC. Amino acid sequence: CASSEEEDSYEQYF.

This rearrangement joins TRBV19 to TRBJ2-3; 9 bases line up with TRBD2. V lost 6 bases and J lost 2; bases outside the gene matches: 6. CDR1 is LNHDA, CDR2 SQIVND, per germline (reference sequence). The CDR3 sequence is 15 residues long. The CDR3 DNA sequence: TGTGCCAGTAGCACCCCTAGCGGGGTCACAGATACGCAGTATTTT. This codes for CASSTPSGVTDTQYF.

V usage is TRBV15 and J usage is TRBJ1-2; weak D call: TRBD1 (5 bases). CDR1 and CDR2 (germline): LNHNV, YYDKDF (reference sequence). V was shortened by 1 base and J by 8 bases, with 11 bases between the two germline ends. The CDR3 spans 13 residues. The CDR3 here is CATSRGEGLGYTF. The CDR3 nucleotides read TGTGCCACCAGCAGAGGGGAGGGGCTAGGCTACACCTTC.

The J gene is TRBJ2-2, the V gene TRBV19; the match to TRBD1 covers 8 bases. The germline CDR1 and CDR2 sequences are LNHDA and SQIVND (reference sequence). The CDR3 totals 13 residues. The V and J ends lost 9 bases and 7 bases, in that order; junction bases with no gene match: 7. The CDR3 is CASQDREVGELFF. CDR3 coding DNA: TGTGCCAGCCAGGACAGGGAGGTCGGGGAGCTGTTTTTT.

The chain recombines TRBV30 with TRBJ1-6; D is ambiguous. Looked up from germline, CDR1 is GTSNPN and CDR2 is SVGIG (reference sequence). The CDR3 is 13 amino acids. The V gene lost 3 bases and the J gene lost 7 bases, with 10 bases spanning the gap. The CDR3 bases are TGTGCCTGGAGAAGTCTAAGCAATTCACCCCTCCACTTT. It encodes CAWRSLSNSPLHF.

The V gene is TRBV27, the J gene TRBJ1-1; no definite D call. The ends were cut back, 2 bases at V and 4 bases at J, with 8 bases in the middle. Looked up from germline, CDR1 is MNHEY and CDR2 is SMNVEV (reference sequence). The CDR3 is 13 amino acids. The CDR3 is CASSLSAGTEAFF. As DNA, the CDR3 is TGTGCCAGCAGTTTAAGTGCGGGCACTGAAGCTTTCTTT.

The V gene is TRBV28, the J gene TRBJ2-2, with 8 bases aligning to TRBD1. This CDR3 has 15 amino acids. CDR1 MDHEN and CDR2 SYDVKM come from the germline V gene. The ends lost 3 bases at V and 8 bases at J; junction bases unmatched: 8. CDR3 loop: CASSLGDRSLGELFF. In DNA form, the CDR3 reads TGTGCCAGCAGTTTGGGGGACAGGAGCTTAGGGGAGCTGTTTTTT.

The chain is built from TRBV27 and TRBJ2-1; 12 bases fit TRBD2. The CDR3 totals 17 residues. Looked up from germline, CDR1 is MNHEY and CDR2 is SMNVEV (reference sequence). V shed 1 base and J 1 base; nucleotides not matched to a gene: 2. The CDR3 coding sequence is TGTGCCAGCAGTTTATGGACTAGCGGGGTTTCCTACAATGAGCAGTTCTTC. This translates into CASSLWTSGVSYNEQFF.

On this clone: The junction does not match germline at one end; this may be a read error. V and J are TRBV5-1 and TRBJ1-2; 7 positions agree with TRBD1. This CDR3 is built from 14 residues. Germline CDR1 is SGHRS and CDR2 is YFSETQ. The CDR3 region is CASRLETGSDGYTF. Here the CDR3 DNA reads TGCGCCAGCAGATTGGAGACAGGGTCGGACGGCTACACCTTC.

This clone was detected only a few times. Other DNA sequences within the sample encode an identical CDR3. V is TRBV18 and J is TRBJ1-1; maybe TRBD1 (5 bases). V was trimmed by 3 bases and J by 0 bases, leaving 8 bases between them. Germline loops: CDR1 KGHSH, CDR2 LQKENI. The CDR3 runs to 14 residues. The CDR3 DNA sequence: TGTGCCAGCTCACCGGGGGGAATGAACACTGAAGCTTTCTTT. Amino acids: CASSPGGMNTEAFF.

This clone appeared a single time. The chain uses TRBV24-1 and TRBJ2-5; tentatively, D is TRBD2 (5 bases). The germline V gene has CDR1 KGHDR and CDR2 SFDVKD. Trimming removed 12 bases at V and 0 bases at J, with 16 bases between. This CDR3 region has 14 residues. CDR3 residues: CAPRVGEHQETQYF. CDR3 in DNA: TGTGCCCCCCGCGTGGGAGAACACCAAGAGACCCAGTACTTC.

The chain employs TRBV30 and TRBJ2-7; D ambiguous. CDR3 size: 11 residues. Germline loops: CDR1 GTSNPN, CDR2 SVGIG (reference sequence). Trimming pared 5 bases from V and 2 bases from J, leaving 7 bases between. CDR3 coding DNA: TGTGCCTGGGCTACAGCCTACGAGCAGTACTTC. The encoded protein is CAWATAYEQYF.

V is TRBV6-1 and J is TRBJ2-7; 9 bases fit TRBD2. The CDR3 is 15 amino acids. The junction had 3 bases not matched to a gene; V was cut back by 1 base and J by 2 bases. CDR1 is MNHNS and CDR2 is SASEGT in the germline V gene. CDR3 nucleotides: TGTGCCAGCAGTGAAGAGGCGGGAGGGCCCTACGAGCAGTACGTC. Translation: CASSEEAGGPYEQYV.

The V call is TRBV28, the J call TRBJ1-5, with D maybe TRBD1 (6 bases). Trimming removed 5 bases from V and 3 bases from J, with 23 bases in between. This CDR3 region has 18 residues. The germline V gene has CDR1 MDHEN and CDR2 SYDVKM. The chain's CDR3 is CASSPWELRDIPNQPQHF. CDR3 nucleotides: TGTGCCAGCAGTCCATGGGAGCTCCGGGACATCCCCAATCAGCCCCAGCATTTT. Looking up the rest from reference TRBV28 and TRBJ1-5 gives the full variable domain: DVKVTQSSRYLVKRTGEKVFLECVQDMDHENMFWYRQDPGLGLRLIYFSYDVKMKEKGDIPEGYSVSREKKERFSLILESASTNQTSMYLCASSPWELRDIPNQPQHFGDGTRLSIL.

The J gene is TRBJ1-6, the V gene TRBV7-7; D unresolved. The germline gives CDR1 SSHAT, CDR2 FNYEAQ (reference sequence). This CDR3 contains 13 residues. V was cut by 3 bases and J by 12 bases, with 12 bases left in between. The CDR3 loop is CASSLTMGGPLHF. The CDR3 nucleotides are TGTGCCAGCAGCTTGACTATGGGTGGACCCCTCCACTTT.